This T cell receptor beta chain came from a study of blood T cell repertoires in COVID-19. For the study at large: COVID-19 samples from acute and convalescent phases originated in the United States, Italy and Spain. T cells, B-cell-depleted T cells, or PBMCs provided the cDNA or gDNA that served as material.

Sequencing used immunoSEQ multiplex PCR; TCRdb keeps in-frame clones, though not all of them. Seen here are approximately 150,000 clones, about 80% observed once, and the top ten hold approximately 10%. Germline trimming cut 6 bases from V and 6 bases from J; bases unmatched to any gene: 10. Germline CDR1 reads MRHNA; CDR2 reads SNTAGT. CDR3 length: 16 amino acids. This clonotype was sampled from a man in his sixties or seventies with active or convalescent COVID-19. Sequenced: peripheral blood. The genes are TRBV6-4 and TRBJ2-1, with 11 bases matching TRBD2. CDR3 loop: CASSLGLAGGSNEQFF. The CDR3 DNA follows: TGTGCCAGCAGCCTCGGTCTAGCGGGAGGAAGCAATGAGCAGTTCTTC.